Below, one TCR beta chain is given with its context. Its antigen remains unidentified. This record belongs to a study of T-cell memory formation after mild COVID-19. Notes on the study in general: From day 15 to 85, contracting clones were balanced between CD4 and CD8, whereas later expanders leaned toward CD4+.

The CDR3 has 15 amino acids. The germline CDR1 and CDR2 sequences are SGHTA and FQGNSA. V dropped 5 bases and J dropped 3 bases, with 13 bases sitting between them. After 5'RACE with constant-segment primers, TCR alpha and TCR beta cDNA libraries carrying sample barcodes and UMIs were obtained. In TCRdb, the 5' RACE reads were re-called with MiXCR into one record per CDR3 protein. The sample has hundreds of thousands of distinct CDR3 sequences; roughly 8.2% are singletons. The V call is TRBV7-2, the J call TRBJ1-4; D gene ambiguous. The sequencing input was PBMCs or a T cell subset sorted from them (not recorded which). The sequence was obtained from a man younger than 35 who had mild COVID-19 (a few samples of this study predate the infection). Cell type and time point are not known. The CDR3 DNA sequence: TGTGCCAGCAGCCTTCTGTACTCAGCTAATGAAAAACTGTTTTTT. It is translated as CASSLLYSANEKLFF.